Shown below are 22 T cell receptor beta chains from a single sample sequenced in a study of T cells in Graves' hyperthyroidism and ophthalmopathy. Amplified TCR beta CDR3 regions derived from RNA transcripts. The HTBI primer set was used in a first-round RT-PCR of the TCR CDR3. In TCRdb, the multiplex PCR reads were re-called with MiXCR into one record per CDR3 protein. The data contain roughly 420,000 distinct CDR3 sequences, less than 20% of them singletons. The sequenced sample consisted of blood. The receptors originated from a young woman with Graves' hyperthyroidism.

This clonotype has a count of ten or more. This rearrangement joins TRBV2 to TRBJ1-3; no firm D call. Germline V gives CDR1 SNHLY, CDR2 FYNNEI. The CDR3 runs to 18 residues. Between the trimmed V and J ends, which lost 5 bases and 0 bases, there was a span of 20 bases. The CDR3 protein is CASSFLGGGRSSGNTIYF. The CDR3 nucleotides read TGTGCCAGCAGTTTCCTCGGAGGAGGGAGAAGCTCTGGAAACACCATATATTTT.

The chain couples TRBV7-2 to TRBJ1-3; D unclear. CDR1 and CDR2 from the germline V gene are SGHTA and FQGNSA. Trimming took 1 base from V and 2 from J, leaving 6 bases between them. CDR3 length: 14 residues. The CDR3 loop reads CASSLVGTGNTIYF. CDR3 DNA sequence: TGTGCCAGCAGCTTAGTTGGGACTGGAAACACCATATATTTT.

This clonotype was detected many times. The V and J genes are TRBV20-1 and TRBJ2-1; 10 bases align to TRBD2. After removal of 6 bases from V and 4 bases from J, the junction contained 12 bases not matched to a gene. Germline assignment: CDR1 DFQATT and CDR2 SNEGSKA (reference sequence). The CDR3 runs to 16 residues. CDR3 protein: CSAPQILAGFYNEQFF. CDR3 nucleotide sequence: TGCAGTGCACCTCAAATACTAGCGGGATTTTACAATGAGCAGTTCTTC.

Many counts were recorded for this clonotype. The chain joins TRBV12-3 or TRBV12-4 to TRBJ2-3; no reliable D call. The CDR3 has 17 residues. V was clipped by 1 base and J by 3 bases, with 17 bases between them. The chain's CDR3 is CASSLGVGSRITDTQYF. In nucleotides, the CDR3 is TGTGCCAGCAGTTTAGGGGTGGGCAGCCGTATAACAGATACGCAGTATTTT.

The J gene is TRBJ1-5, the V gene TRBV18; no clear D gene. Germline CDR1 KGHSH, CDR2 LQKENI. Trimming left V 6 bases short and J 0 bases short, with 21 bases between. The CDR3 sequence is 18 residues long. The CDR3 region is CASSRVDNRLNSNQPQHF. As DNA, the CDR3 is TGTGCCAGCTCCCGGGTAGACAACCGACTTAATAGCAATCAGCCCCAGCATTTT. The full variable domain, completed using reference TRBV18 and TRBJ1-5, is NAGVMQNPRHLVRRRGQEARLRCSPMKGHSHVYWYRQLPEEGLKFMVYLQKENIIDESGMPKERFSAEFPKEGPSILRIQQVVRGDSAAYFCASSRVDNRLNSNQPQHFGDGTRLSIL.

This clonotype was observed many times. V is TRBV7-9 and J is TRBJ2-2, with a weak D call TRBD1 (5 bases). CDR1 SEHNR and CDR2 FQNEAQ come from the germline V gene (reference sequence). The V end was cut by 8 bases, the J end by 6 bases, with 22 bases between. The CDR3 spans 16 residues. CDR3 sequence (DNA): TGTGCCAGCGGACCTCAGGGAATGCGATATTCCGGGGAGCTGTTTTTT. It codes for CASGPQGMRYSGELFF.

Only one count was recorded for this clonotype. The chain carries TRBV6-2 or TRBV6-3 and TRBJ1-5; 8 bases align to TRBD1. Unmatched junction bases numbered 10, after V lost 2 bases and J lost 4 bases. The CDR3 consists of 17 residues. Germline assignment: CDR1 MNHEY and CDR2 SVGEGT. The DNA for the CDR3 is TGTGCCAGCAGTTACCCGGGGTTGACAGGGGAAAATCAGCCCCAGCATTTT. As protein: CASSYPGLTGENQPQHF.

This clonotype was seen repeatedly, ten times or more. V and J are TRBV28 and TRBJ1-5, with D possibly TRBD1 on 5 matching bases. Germline assignment: CDR1 MDHEN and CDR2 SYDVKM. The CDR3 totals 19 residues. V lost 6 bases, J lost 0 bases, and 24 bases lay in between. CDR3 in amino acids: CASSLRTYLKDNSNQPQHF. In DNA, the CDR3 is TGTGCCAGCAGCCTCAGGACATACCTTAAGGATAATAGCAATCAGCCCCAGCATTTT.

This clonotype was seen a few times. V gene TRBV7-9 combines with J gene TRBJ2-7; D is unclear. The V and J ends lost 8 bases and 5 bases respectively, with 22 bases between them. This CDR3 has 15 residues. CDR1 is SEHNR, CDR2 FQNEAQ, per germline (reference sequence). CDR3 nucleotides: TGTGCCAGCCGCTCAAGGGTAGGGAAGAACCACGAGCAGTACTTC. Protein product: CASRSRVGKNHEQYF. Full variable domain (rest looked up from reference TRBV7-9 and TRBJ2-7): DTGVSQNPRHKITKRGQNVTFRCDPISEHNRLYWYRQTLGQGPEFLTYFQNEAQLEKSRLLSDRFSAERPKGSFSTLEIQRTEQGDSAMYLCASRSRVGKNHEQYFGPGTRLTVT.

This clonotype was counted between two and nine times. The junction differs from germline at one of its ends, possibly a read error. In DNA form, the CDR3 reads TGTGCCAGCAGTCCCGACTCTAGCGGGACTCATACACAGTATTTT. Its protein is CASSPDSSGTHTQYF. The chain is built from TRBV6-1 and TRBJ2-3; TRBD2 matches 9 bases. CDR3 length: 15 residues. The V gene's germline CDR1 is MNHNS and CDR2 SASEGT.

This clonotype was observed at least ten times. The CDR3 region has the DNA TGTGCCAGCAGCCCCACGCCCCGGGGGGAGTATGGCTACACCTTC. It is translated as CASSPTPRGEYGYTF. The rearrangement links TRBV4-2 to TRBJ1-2; a possible D gene is TRBD1 (5 bases). V was pared by 4 bases and J by 5 bases, with 17 bases between. The germline gives CDR1 LGHNA, CDR2 YNFKEQ. The CDR3 sequence is 15 residues long.

This chain joins TRBV20-1 and TRBJ2-3, with D maybe TRBD2 (5 bases). The CDR3 is 14 amino acids. Germline CDR1 DFQATT, CDR2 SNEGSKA (reference sequence). Between the trimmed V and J ends, which lost 5 bases and 0 bases, there was a span of 12 bases. The DNA of the CDR3 is TGCAGTGCTGTACGGGAAGCTAGCACAGATACGCAGTATTTT. Translating gives CSAVREASTDTQYF.

J is TRBJ2-5 and V is TRBV20-1; D is possibly TRBD1 or TRBD2 (5 bases each). This CDR3 is built from 13 residues. Trimming stripped 5 bases from V and 1 base from J, with 11 bases between. CDR1 and CDR2 from the germline V gene are DFQATT and SNEGSKA (reference sequence). The CDR3 region has the DNA TGCAGTGCTGACCGGGACGGCCAAGAGACCCAGTACTTC. Translated: CSADRDGQETQYF.

The CDR3 region is CASSHEGQGWGYTF. The CDR3 DNA reads TGTGCCAGCAGCCACGAGGGACAGGGGTGGGGCTACACCTTC. This chain joins TRBV2 and TRBJ1-2, with 10 bases fitting TRBD1. This CDR3 is 14 amino acids long. Germline V lookup: CDR1 SNHLY, CDR2 FYNNEI. V lost 6 bases to trimming and J lost 8 bases; unmatched junction nucleotides: 9. The whole variable domain, remainder taken from reference TRBV2 and TRBJ1-2, is EPEVTQTPSHQVTQMGQEVILRCVPISNHLYFYWYRQILGQKVEFLVSFYNNEISEKSEIFDDQFSVERPDGSNFTLKIRSTKLEDSAMYFCASSHEGQGWGYTFGSGTRLTVV.

This clonotype was counted a few times. This chain uses TRBV20-1 with TRBJ1-5; D remains unclear. V dropped 0 bases and J dropped 3 bases, with 15 bases sitting between them. Germline V gene data show CDR1 as DFQATT and CDR2 as SNEGSKA (reference sequence). CDR3 length: 16 amino acids. CDR3 coding DNA: TGCAGTGCTAGAGAGGCCGGCCCCATGAACAATCAGCCCCAGCATTTT. This gives the protein CSAREAGPMNNQPQHF.

The chain recombines TRBV13 with TRBJ2-1, with D possibly matching TRBD1 (6 bases). This CDR3 has 11 residues. CDR1 and CDR2 from the germline V gene are PRHDT and FYEKMQ (reference sequence). For the CDR3, the DNA is TGTGTATCAGCGGACAGCCATGAGCAGTTCTTC. Protein product: CVSADSHEQFF.

This clonotype occurred many times. The chain recombines TRBV2 with TRBJ1-2; possibly TRBD1 for D (5 bases). Germline CDR1 is SNHLY and CDR2 is FYNNEI. CDR3 length equals 14 residues. Trimming removed 9 bases from V and 1 base from J, with 15 bases in between. CDR3 amino acids: CARHQMGRNYGYTF. CDR3 bases: TGTGCCAGGCATCAGATGGGGCGTAACTATGGCTACACCTTC.

This clonotype came up many times. This chain uses TRBV5-1 with TRBJ1-1; no definite D call. This CDR3 has 13 amino acids. The germline CDR1 and CDR2 sequences are SGHRS and YFSETQ. Deletions cut 3 bases from V and 10 bases from J, with 16 bases between. CDR3 residues: CASSSDPGSLAFF. CDR3 DNA: TGCGCCAGCAGCTCCGACCCCGGGTCATTAGCTTTCTTT. Looking up the rest from reference TRBV5-1 and TRBJ1-1 gives the full variable domain: KAGVTQTPRYLIKTRGQQVTLSCSPISGHRSVSWYQQTPGQGLQFLFEYFSETQRNKGNFPGRFSGRQFSNSRSEMNVSTLELGDSALYLCASSSDPGSLAFFGQGTRLTVV.

The chain carries TRBV6-5 and TRBJ2-7; 9 nucleotides agree with TRBD1. This CDR3 is built from 16 residues. With 2 bases clipped from V and 1 base from J, the junction kept 6 bases outside the gene matches. Germline assignment: CDR1 MNHEY and CDR2 SVGAGI. The CDR3 loop is CASSYLGTGLSYEQYF. CDR3 bases: TGTGCCAGCAGTTACCTCGGGACAGGGTTATCCTACGAGCAGTACTTC.

This clonotype occurred many times. V and J are TRBV12-3 or TRBV12-4 and TRBJ1-4; D unresolved. Between the trimmed V and J ends, which lost 3 bases and 2 bases, there was a span of 7 bases. The CDR3 runs to 14 residues. CDR3 DNA: TGTGCCAGCAGTTTCAGGACCACTAATGAAAAACTGTTTTTT. As protein: CASSFRTTNEKLFF.

This chain connects TRBV20-1 to TRBJ1-2, with D uncertain. V was cut by 6 bases and J by 8 bases, with 19 bases left in between. The CDR3 length is 13 residues. In germline, CDR1 is DFQATT, CDR2 SNEGSKA (reference sequence). In DNA, the CDR3 is TGCAGTGCCTCTATCCCCAGACTGGAGGGCTACACCTTC. It translates to CSASIPRLEGYTF.

This clonotype was seen only a few times. V gene TRBV10-1 combines with J gene TRBJ1-1, with D possibly matching TRBD1 (6 bases). Germline V gene sequence: CDR1 WNHNN, CDR2 SYGVQD (reference sequence). Trimming cost V 6 bases and J 1 base, with 12 bases left between them. The CDR3 totals 14 residues. CDR3 nucleotide sequence: TGCGCCAGCAGACCGACAGGAAAGAACACTGAAGCTTTCTTT. Residues: CASRPTGKNTEAFF.